These 16 T cell receptor beta chains were all obtained from the same sample, sequenced in a study of T-cell reconstitution after alpha-beta-depleted transplantation in children. Molecular barcoding with unique molecular identifiers was used for the TCRbeta library. Each CDR3 protein is one row after TCRdb ran MiXCR on the PCR reads. The sample carries over 450,000 distinct CDR3 sequences, over 9.5% recorded once. The sample consisted of PBMCs, taken before TCRalphabeta/CD19-depleted stem cell transplant. Receptors originate from a child aged 2-15 years with inherited bone marrow failure, due to receive a stem cell transplant.

The genes are TRBV29-1 and TRBJ2-2; 9 bases are shared with TRBD2. J lost 3 bases, V lost 5 bases, and 7 bases had no gene match. The CDR3 is 15 amino acids. Germline values: CDR1 SQVTM, CDR2 ANQGSEA. CDR3 sequence: CSVSWLAGYTGELFF. CDR3 bases: TGCAGCGTTTCTTGGCTAGCGGGGTACACCGGGGAGCTGTTTTTT.

This clonotype was detected many times. This chain uses TRBV20-1 with TRBJ2-3; TRBD2 agrees at 13 bases. The CDR3 covers 14 residues. Germline V CDR1 and CDR2: DFQATT, SNEGSKA (reference sequence). The V and J ends lost 5 bases and 6 bases, in that order; junction bases with no gene match: 5. The CDR3 DNA reads TGCAGTGCTGTCGGACTAGCGGGAGCGGATACGCAGTATTTT. It yields the protein CSAVGLAGADTQYF.

J is TRBJ2-7 and V is TRBV4-3, with a tentative D call TRBD1 (6 bases). The CDR3 runs 16 residues. The germline V gene has CDR1 LGHNA and CDR2 YSLEER. Deletions cut 3 bases from V and 0 bases from J, with 15 bases between. CDR3 loop: CASSQEDSWSSYEQYF. CDR3 DNA: TGCGCCAGCAGCCAGGAGGACAGTTGGAGCTCCTACGAGCAGTACTTC.

This clonotype showed up many times. The chain recombines TRBV28 with TRBJ2-3, with D unresolved. Germline CDR1 MDHEN, CDR2 SYDVKM. The CDR3 spans 14 residues. V was clipped by 3 bases and J by 0 bases, with 7 bases between them. The CDR3 region is CASSLAISTDTQYF. In DNA form, the CDR3 reads TGTGCCAGCAGTTTGGCAATTAGCACAGATACGCAGTATTTT.

This clonotype has a count of ten or more. This chain links TRBV27 with TRBJ2-1; possibly TRBD1 for D (6 bases). Trimming took 1 base from V and 5 from J, leaving 15 bases between them. Looked up from germline, CDR1 is MNHEY and CDR2 is SMNVEV (reference sequence). This CDR3 has 16 residues. This chain's CDR3 is CASSLLGAARDNEQFF. The CDR3 DNA reads TGTGCCAGCAGTTTATTGGGGGCGGCCAGGGACAATGAGCAGTTCTTC.

This clonotype was recorded at least ten times. The chain joins TRBV3-1 to TRBJ2-3; D gene unclear. CDR1 is LGHDT, CDR2 YNNKEL, per germline (reference sequence). The V gene lost 1 base and the J gene lost 0 bases, with 5 bases spanning the gap. The CDR3 is made up of 14 amino acids. The CDR3 loop is CASSQVISTDTQYF. The CDR3 DNA reads TGTGCCAGCAGCCAAGTCATCAGCACAGATACGCAGTATTTT.

Regarding this clonotype: A much larger clone is a single base away; this may be a read error. The CDR3 loop reads CASRGLASYNDQFF. The CDR3 bases are TGCGCCAGCAGGGGACTAGCCTCATACAATGATCAGTTCTTC. This chain links TRBV5-1 with TRBJ2-1, with 9 bases matching TRBD2. Germline V gene lookup returns CDR1 SGHRS and CDR2 YFSETQ. The CDR3 runs to 14 residues.

In this sample, this clonotype turned up a few times. The J gene is TRBJ1-5, the V gene TRBV19, with D perhaps matching TRBD1 (5 bases). CDR3 size: 17 residues. Germline assignment: CDR1 LNHDA and CDR2 SQIVND (reference sequence). V was cut by 3 bases and J by 3 bases, with 18 bases left in between. The CDR3 nucleotides read TGTGCCAGTAGTATCGCGGGAGACAGCTTCTACAATCAGCCCCAGCATTTT. Amino acids: CASSIAGDSFYNQPQHF. Drawing the rest from reference TRBV19 and TRBJ1-5, the complete variable domain is DGGITQSPKYLFRKEGQNVTLSCEQNLNHDAMYWYRQDPGQGLRLIYYSQIVNDFQKGDIAEGYSVSREKKESFPLTVTSAQKNPTAFYLCASSIAGDSFYNQPQHFGDGTRLSIL.

The chain has TRBV4-2 and TRBJ2-5, with TRBD1 identical over 10 bases. V was pared by 4 bases and J by 4 bases, with 12 bases of the junction left unmatched. CDR1 LGHNA and CDR2 YNFKEQ come from the germline V gene. This CDR3 has 17 residues. In DNA, the CDR3 is TGTGCCAGCAGCCCCCGGACAGGGGGTGCTGGGTCAGAGACCCAGTACTTC. Translated: CASSPRTGGAGSETQYF.

This clonotype appeared many times. CDR3 sequence (DNA): TGTGCCACCAGCAGACGGACAGGTCAAGAGGGGGTTGCCGAAGCTTTCTTT. This gives the protein CATSRRTGQEGVAEAFF. The chain is built from TRBV15 and TRBJ1-1; 7 nucleotides align to TRBD1. In germline, CDR1 is LNHNV, CDR2 YYDKDF (reference sequence). V was clipped by 2 bases and J by 8 bases; unmatched bases: 17. This CDR3 is built from 17 residues.

The chain uses TRBV28 and TRBJ2-2; TRBD2 agrees at 7 bases. Germline V gives CDR1 MDHEN, CDR2 SYDVKM. CDR3 size: 18 residues. The ends lost 6 bases at V and 4 bases at J; junction bases unmatched: 17. The CDR3 spells CASSSSVGRAPGTGELFF. As DNA, the CDR3 is TGTGCCAGCAGCTCGAGCGTGGGGAGGGCCCCGGGCACCGGGGAGCTGTTTTTT.

A few counts support this clonotype. The chain uses TRBV7-2 and TRBJ2-7, with a possible D match to TRBD1 (6 bases). The CDR3 has 16 amino acids. Deletions cut 5 bases from V and 5 bases from J, with 22 bases between. Germline assignment: CDR1 SGHTA and CDR2 FQGNSA. This CDR3 reads CASSGRRTALPDEQYF. The DNA of the CDR3 is TGTGCCAGCAGCGGTCGACGGACAGCTCTCCCCGACGAGCAGTACTTC.

This clonotype was detected ten times or more. The gene calls are TRBV29-1 and TRBJ1-1, with TRBD1 matching over 11 bases. Losses at the gene ends were 6 bases for V and 6 bases for J; bases not matched to a gene: 3. The germline gives CDR1 SQVTM, CDR2 ANQGSEA. The CDR3 consists of 12 residues. The CDR3 loop is CSVDRGQAEAFF. Here the CDR3 DNA reads TGCAGCGTGGACAGGGGGCAAGCTGAAGCTTTCTTT.

This clonotype was recorded many times. This chain uses TRBV5-5 with TRBJ2-3; D unclear. The CDR3 contains 12 residues. Germline CDR1 and CDR2: SGHKS and YYEKEE (reference sequence). The V end was cut by 4 bases, the J end by 7 bases, with 10 bases between. This chain's CDR3 is CASSTTSHTQYF. Written as DNA, the CDR3 is TGTGCCAGCAGCACGACGTCCCATACGCAGTATTTT. Drawing the rest from reference TRBV5-5 and TRBJ2-3, the complete variable domain is DAGVTQSPTHLIKTRGQQVTLRCSPISGHKSVSWYQQVLGQGPQFIFQYYEKEERGRGNFPDRFSARQFPNYSSELNVNALLLGDSALYLCASSTTSHTQYFGPGTRLTVL.

This clonotype came up many times. The chain employs TRBV6-1 and TRBJ1-5; D not certain. CDR3 size: 17 residues. The germline CDR1 and CDR2 sequences are MNHNS and SASEGT. Trimming shortened V by 0 bases and J by 3 bases, and 15 bases separated the two germline ends. In nucleotides, the CDR3 is TGTGCCAGCAGTGAAGCGTGGGGTGGGCAGATCAATCAGCCCCAGCATTTT. Translating it yields CASSEAWGGQINQPQHF.

This clonotype was found many times. The V gene is TRBV7-9, the J gene TRBJ2-1; D is unresolved. The CDR3 is 16 amino acids. V shed 5 bases and J shed 2 bases, with 16 bases lying between them. Germline V gives CDR1 SEHNR, CDR2 FQNEAQ (reference sequence). The CDR3, as DNA: TGTGCCAGCAGCGGTCTGGGTTCGGAAACCTACAATGAGCAGTTCTTC. Its protein is CASSGLGSETYNEQFF.